The clone carrying this T cell receptor (beta chain) was seen more than once but under ten times. Expressed TCRB transcripts were sequenced because the isolated RNA had all been reverse transcribed beforehand. Generated by immunoSEQ multiplex PCR, the TCRdb table keeps only in-frame clones and is missing some. The table lists roughly 450,000 clones, over 11% of them singletons. These data are taken from a study of beta chain features in type 1 diabetes. CDR1 and CDR2 (germline): SNHLY, FYNNEI. This CDR3 contains 15 residues. The V gene end was trimmed by 5 bases and the J gene end by 1 base; junction bases not matched to a gene: 3. There was one heparinised blood draw per donor, averaging roughly 110 mL.

The chain employs TRBV2 and TRBJ2-1; 9 bases are a match to TRBD2. The specimen sequenced was naive CD4+ T cells from blood. This TCR derives from a man between 25 and 39 years old in good health. The CDR3 DNA reads as TGTGCCAGCAGTAATAGCGGGAGATCCTACAATGAGCAGTTCTTC. This translates into CASSNSGRSYNEQFF. The entire variable domain, with the rest obtained from reference TRBV2 and TRBJ2-1, is as follows: EPEVTQTPSHQVTQMGQEVILRCVPISNHLYFYWYRQILGQKVEFLVSFYNNEISEKSEIFDDQFSVERPDGSNFTLKIRSTKLEDSAMYFCASSNSGRSYNEQFFGPGTRLTVL.